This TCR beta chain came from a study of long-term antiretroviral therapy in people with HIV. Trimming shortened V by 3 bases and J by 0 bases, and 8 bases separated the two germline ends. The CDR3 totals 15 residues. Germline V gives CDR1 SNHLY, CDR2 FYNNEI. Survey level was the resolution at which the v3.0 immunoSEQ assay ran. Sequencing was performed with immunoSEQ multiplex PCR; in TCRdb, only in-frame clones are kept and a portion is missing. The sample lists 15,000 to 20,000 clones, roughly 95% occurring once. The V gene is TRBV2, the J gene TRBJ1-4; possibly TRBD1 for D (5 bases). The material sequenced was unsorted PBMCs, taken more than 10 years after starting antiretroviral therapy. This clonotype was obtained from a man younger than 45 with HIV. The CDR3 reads CASSEGGATNEKLFF. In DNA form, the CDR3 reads TGTGCCAGCAGTGAGGGGGGGGCAACTAATGAAAAACTGTTTTTT. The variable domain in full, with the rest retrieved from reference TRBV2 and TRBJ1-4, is EPEVTQTPSHQVTQMGQEVILRCVPISNHLYFYWYRQILGQKVEFLVSFYNNEISEKSEIFDDQFSVERPDGSNFTLKIRSTKLEDSAMYFCASSEGGATNEKLFFGSGTQLSVL.